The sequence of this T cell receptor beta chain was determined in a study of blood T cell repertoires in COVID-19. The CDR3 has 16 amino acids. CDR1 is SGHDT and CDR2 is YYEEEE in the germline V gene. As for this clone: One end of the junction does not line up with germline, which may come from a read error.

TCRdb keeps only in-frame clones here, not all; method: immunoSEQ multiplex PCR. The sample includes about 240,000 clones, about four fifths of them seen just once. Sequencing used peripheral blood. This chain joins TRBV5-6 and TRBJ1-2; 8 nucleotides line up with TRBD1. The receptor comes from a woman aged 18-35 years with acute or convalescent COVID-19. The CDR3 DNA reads TGTGCCAGCAGCTTAGACCCAGGGGGCAGGTACTATGGCTACGCCTTC. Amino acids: CASSLDPGGRYYGYAF.